This T cell receptor (beta chain) was sequenced for a study of cytomegalovirus exposure and HLA in healthy donors. Study details: Early released data had around 79 million unique TCRs, all coming from HLA-typed donors. Genotyping of hundreds of donors showed that 70% to 90% belonged to the Caucasian-associated ancestry cluster.

This clone was detected only a few times. 60 Vbeta and 13 Jbeta primers were used in PCR. Produced via immunoSEQ multiplex PCR; TCRdb's table is partial and in-frame only. The sample includes under 100,000 clones, around a tenth of them seen just once. V was pared by 8 bases and J by 2 bases, with 10 bases between. This CDR3 has 13 residues. Germline-derived CDR1 and CDR2 are SNHLY and FYNNEI. The clonotype comes from a man aged 60 to 69 in good health and CMV-seropositive. V gene TRBV2 combines with J gene TRBJ1-5; tentative D call: TRBD1 (5 bases). The specimen was PBMCs. This chain's CDR3 is CASGGGGNQPQHF. CDR3 in DNA: TGTGCCAGCGGGGGGGGAGGCAATCAGCCCCAGCATTTT.